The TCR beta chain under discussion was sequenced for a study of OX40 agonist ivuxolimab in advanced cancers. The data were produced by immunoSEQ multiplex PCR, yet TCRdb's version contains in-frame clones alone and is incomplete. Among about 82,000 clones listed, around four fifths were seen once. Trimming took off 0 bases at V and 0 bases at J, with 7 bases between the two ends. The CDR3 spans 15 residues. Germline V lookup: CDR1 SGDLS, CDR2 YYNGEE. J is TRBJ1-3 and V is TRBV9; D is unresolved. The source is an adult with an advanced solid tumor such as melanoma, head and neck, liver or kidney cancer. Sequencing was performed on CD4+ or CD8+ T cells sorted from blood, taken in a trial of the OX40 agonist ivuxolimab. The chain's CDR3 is CASSVVGTSGNTIYF. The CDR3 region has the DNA TGTGCCAGCAGCGTAGTAGGCACCTCTGGAAACACCATATATTTT.